Listed below are T cell receptor beta chains from one sample, sequenced in a study of blood T cells in healthy people across ages. In TCRdb, the 5' RACE reads were re-called with MiXCR into one record per CDR3 protein. The table has hundreds of thousands of distinct CDR3 sequences, 44% seen once; the top ten hold roughly 19%. The sample consisted of blood. The receptors come from a man aged 60 to 69 in good health. The CDR3 runs from the conserved cysteine through the conserved F or W. Each record gives: clone size, J gene, D gene, V gene, CDR3 protein, CDR3 DNA. A D gene is named only where the DNA matches it firmly. Rows may omit the clone size; those that give it use once, few, many or a size class.

>.|TRBJ2-7|.|TRBV12-3/TRBV12-4
CASSHGPPSDEQYF
TGTGCCAGCAGTCACGGGCCCCCTTCGGATGAGCAGTACTTC
>many|TRBJ2-7|.|TRBV7-2
CASSLAFKEEQYF
TGTGCCAGCAGCTTAGCGTTTAAGGAGGAGCAGTACTTC
>.|TRBJ2-1|.|TRBV24-1
CATSDFTADKFF
TGTGCCACCAGTGATTTTACAGCGGACAAGTTCTTC
>.|TRBJ2-5|TRBD2|TRBV29-1
CSVESYWGGQETQYF
TGCAGCGTTGAGAGTTATTGGGGGGGCCAAGAGACCCAGTACTTC
>.|TRBJ2-1|.|TRBV11-2
CASSTRDFYKEQFF
TGTGCCAGCAGCACTAGGGACTTCTACAAGGAGCAGTTCTTC
>.|TRBJ1-5|TRBD1|TRBV6-2/TRBV6-3
CASSLTGPGVQPQHF
TGTGCCAGCAGTCTGACAGGGCCTGGGGTACAGCCCCAGCATTTT
>.|TRBJ2-7|.|TRBV29-1
CSVSVGAMYEQYF
TGCAGCGTTTCGGTGGGCGCGATGTACGAGCAGTACTTC
>.|TRBJ2-7|.|TRBV20-1
CSAGDITYEQYF
TGCAGTGCGGGGGACATTACTTACGAGCAGTACTTC
>.|TRBJ1-1|.|TRBV7-2
CASSSLGGDLNTEAFF
TGTGCCAGCAGCTCTCTTGGGGGGGACCTAAACACTGAAGCTTTCTTT
>few|TRBJ2-7|.|TRBV18
CASSPPDAIRQRTYEQYF
TGTGCCAGCTCACCACCGGACGCTATTAGACAGCGTACCTACGAGCAGTACTTC
>.|TRBJ2-3|TRBD2|TRBV3-1
CASSQRGGRTGTDTQYF
TGTGCCAGCAGCCAACGCGGGGGGCGCACGGGGACAGATACGCAGTATTTT
>.|TRBJ1-2|TRBD1|TRBV19
CASRTPGGPYGYTF
TGTGCCAGTAGAACCCCAGGGGGCCCTTATGGCTACACCTTC
>.|TRBJ2-7|TRBD1|TRBV20-1
CSARDPGTGTYEQYF
TGCAGTGCTAGAGATCCCGGGACAGGTACCTACGAGCAGTACTTC
>many|TRBJ2-5|TRBD2|TRBV12-3/TRBV12-4
CASSPNSGGAGETQYF
TGTGCCAGCAGTCCTAATAGCGGGGGGGCTGGAGAGACCCAGTACTTC
>few|TRBJ2-7|TRBD2|TRBV4-1
CASSQDGTSGDYEQYF
TGCGCCAGCAGCCAAGATGGGACTAGCGGGGACTACGAGCAGTACTTC
>.|TRBJ2-7|TRBD1|TRBV11-1
CASSLPTGKSYEQYF
TGTGCCAGCAGCTTACCGACAGGGAAGTCCTACGAGCAGTACTTC
>.|TRBJ2-1|TRBD2|TRBV12-3/TRBV12-4
CAGSVAGLYNEQFF
TGTGCCGGCAGTGTAGCGGGACTTTACAATGAGCAGTTCTTC
>.|TRBJ2-1|.|TRBV24-1
CATSDFRRASNEQFF
TGTGCCACCAGTGATTTTCGCCGGGCTAGCAATGAGCAGTTCTTC
>many|TRBJ2-1|TRBD1|TRBV29-1
CSVEGGNRGNRVNEQFF
TGCAGCGTTGAAGGGGGGAACAGGGGAAATAGGGTCAATGAGCAGTTCTTC
>.|TRBJ1-2|TRBD1|TRBV5-6
CASSPKVGTAYGYTF
TGTGCCAGCAGCCCAAAAGTGGGGACAGCCTATGGCTACACCTTC
>.|TRBJ2-7|.|TRBV3-1
CASSLGRVTYEQYF
TGTGCCAGCAGTCTAGGCCGGGTAACCTACGAGCAGTACTTC
>.|TRBJ2-3|.|TRBV20-1
CSARETGRRKGDTQYF
TGCAGTGCTAGAGAAACGGGACGCCGAAAGGGAGATACGCAGTATTTT